Sequencing of this T cell receptor (beta chain) was carried out in a study of blood T cell repertoires in COVID-19. Per the germline V gene, CDR1 is SGHAT and CDR2 is FQNNGV. Trimming removed 5 bases from V and 4 bases from J, with 3 bases in between. The CDR3 consists of 11 residues. Original processing methods: Quantification of nucleated cells was approximated via reference gene primer amplification. Some clones are missing from TCRdb's copy, which holds only in-frame ones; the method was immunoSEQ multiplex PCR. Clone size and V and J calls were adopted from that table, with D and trimming inferred from the DNA. The data hold roughly 150,000 clones, with 75% to 90% observed a single time. This study enrolled people aged roughly 18 to 90 from around 26 US geographic areas. Researchers sorted participants into cohorts using their self-reported clinical history.

V gene TRBV11-2 combines with J gene TRBJ2-1, with D hard to call. This TCR derives from a man in his 70s who had been exposed to COVID-19. Input material: PBMCs or T cells enriched from blood (not recorded which). Here the CDR3 DNA reads TGTGCCAGCAGCATATACAATGAGCAGTTCTTC. Translated: CASSIYNEQFF.